The entry below gives a single T cell receptor (beta chain) sequence along with its context. These data come from a study of regulatory T cells in long-lasting Graves disease. Indicated time point: newly diagnosed GD, antithyroid drugs for less than 3 months. The TCR library was made from RNA extracted from PBMCs. Arm-PCR of CDR3 regions with iRepertoire HTBI primers generated TCR beta libraries. TCRdb processed the multiplex PCR reads anew with MiXCR; each CDR3 protein has one entry. Of 450,000 to 650,000 distinct CDR3 sequences detected, around 16% appear once; the ten largest clones hold around a quarter. This same sample was also taken into another study, of T cells in Graves' hyperthyroidism and ophthalmopathy.

This clonotype originated in a woman aged 40 to 65 with Graves disease. Source: peripheral blood mononuclear cells (PBMCs), taken at new diagnosis, from a patient treated with antithyroid drugs.

The CDR3 protein is CASSFEGLRNSPLHF. In nucleotides, the CDR3 is TGTGCCAGCAGTTTCGAGGGGCTGCGCAATTCACCCCTCCACTTT. The V gene is TRBV12-3 or TRBV12-4, the J gene TRBJ1-6, with a possible D match to TRBD1 (5 bases). The CDR3 consists of 15 residues. Deletions cut 3 bases from V and 7 bases from J, with 13 bases between.